This T cell receptor beta chain was sequenced for a study of tumor-infiltrating lymphocytes in localized non-small cell lung cancer. The overall study: Resected tumor was paired with non-adjacent uninvolved lung from the same patient.

With regard to this clone: What it binds is not known.

The V segment lost 3 bases and the J segment 0 bases; nucleotides outside the gene matches: 4. CDR3 length equals 16 residues. Germline V gene data show CDR1 as SGHTA and CDR2 as FQGTGA. Findings of the study overall: No T-cell fraction difference was seen between IM1 and IM2 tumors. Only some patients had TCR sequencing, depending on available tissue. Different pieces of the same tissue went to different assays, confounding technical variation with intratumor heterogeneity.

Here immunoSEQ multiplex PCR was the method, and the copy in TCRdb shows in-frame clones only, minus some. The sample has around 13,000 clones, 68% seen once. This sequence was found in a human donor with non-small cell lung cancer. The chain employs TRBV7-3 and TRBJ2-3, with TRBD2 identical over 9 bases. Sequenced material: uninvolved lung tissue not adjacent to the tumor. CDR3: CASSFSAGGSTDTQYF. The CDR3 DNA is TGTGCCAGCAGCTTCTCAGCGGGGGGTAGCACAGATACGCAGTATTTT.